The clone carrying this T cell receptor delta chain was counted only a few times. The antigen is not known. A read error is likely here: a far larger clone is one base away. The same CDR3 also results from other DNA sequences found in this sample. The sample comes from a study of γδ T cells in repeated Plasmodium falciparum infection. Study-wide points: The Malian cohort came from a small rural village of predominantly one ethnic group.

Sequencing covered both gamma and delta TCR chains per sample. TCRdb ran CATT on the multiplex PCR reads. The sample contains tens of thousands of delta-chain clones, roughly 1.8% of which appear only once. The material sequenced was gamma-delta T cells from blood. The sequence was obtained from a pool of human donors (malaria-infected and uninfected, not separated).

The CDR3 DNA sequence: TGTGCTCTTGGGGAACTTGCCCGAAAAGGGCTTGGGGGATACCCCCTCGATTCCGGTACCCTTTACACCGACAAACTCATCTTT. This encodes CALGELARKGLGGYPLDSGTLYTDKLIF. This chain links TRDV1 with TRDJ1, with TRDD3 matching 10 bases. Since TCRdb gives no J gene, matching the DNA to germline was used here to assign it. Per germline, CDR1 TSWWSYY and CDR2 QGS. This CDR3 has 28 amino acids.